Listed below are T cell receptor beta chains from one sample, sequenced in a study of T cell changes during pregnancy in multiple sclerosis. Generated by immunoSEQ multiplex PCR, the TCRdb table keeps only in-frame clones and is missing some. The repertoire includes 55,000 to 65,000 clones, around 89% of them detected once, and 0.89% sits in the top ten. The sequences come from peripheral blood, collected in the first trimester of pregnancy. These receptor sequences come from a female donor in good health, enrolled as a control in a pregnancy study. Both conserved end residues are part of each CDR3. The D gene is left open where the match is weak. Part of the rows lack a size; the others show once, few, many or a class for expanded clones.

v_gene: TRBV7-9; abundance: -; d_gene: TRBD1; j_gene: TRBJ1-2; CDR3nt: TGTGCCAGCAGCCCGACAGGGGAGTATGGCTACACCTTC; CDR3aa: CASSPTGEYGYTF
v_gene: TRBV29-1; abundance: -; d_gene: -; j_gene: TRBJ1-5; CDR3nt: TGCAGCGTTTCGGGATTCGAGGGAAGCAATCAGCCCCAGCATTTT; CDR3aa: CSVSGFEGSNQPQHF
v_gene: TRBV4-3; abundance: -; d_gene: -; j_gene: TRBJ1-2; CDR3nt: TGCGCCAGCAGCCAAGTAGTGGGCAGACGCTATGGCTACACCTTC; CDR3aa: CASSQVVGRRYGYTF
v_gene: TRBV2; abundance: -; d_gene: -; j_gene: TRBJ1-5; CDR3nt: TGTGCCAGCAGAACAGAGAATCAGCCCCAGCATTTT; CDR3aa: CASRTENQPQHF
v_gene: TRBV25-1; abundance: -; d_gene: TRBD1; j_gene: TRBJ1-1; CDR3nt: TGTGCCAGCAGTGTTGACAGGGGGAACACTGAAGCTTTCTTT; CDR3aa: CASSVDRGNTEAFF
v_gene: TRBV2; abundance: -; d_gene: -; j_gene: TRBJ2-1; CDR3nt: TGTGCCAGCAGCCCCGGCAGGGTCTCCTACAATGAGCAGTTCTTC; CDR3aa: CASSPGRVSYNEQFF
v_gene: TRBV7-3; abundance: -; d_gene: TRBD1; j_gene: TRBJ2-2; CDR3nt: TGTGCCAGCAGCCCATCCAGGGGGACCGGGGAGCTGTTTTTT; CDR3aa: CASSPSRGTGELFF
v_gene: TRBV18; abundance: -; d_gene: -; j_gene: TRBJ2-6; CDR3nt: TGTGCCAGCTCCCCGCAAGCCCCTACTGGGGCCAACGTCCTGACTTTC; CDR3aa: CASSPQAPTGANVLTF
v_gene: TRBV27; abundance: few; d_gene: TRBD1; j_gene: TRBJ1-1; CDR3nt: TGTGCCAGCAGTTCCCGGGACAGTGAAGCTTTCTTT; CDR3aa: CASSSRDSEAFF
v_gene: TRBV7-2; abundance: -; d_gene: -; j_gene: TRBJ2-1; CDR3nt: TGTGCCAGCAGCCCTTTGGGGGGGGGCAACAATGAGCAGTTCTTC; CDR3aa: CASSPLGGGNNEQFF
v_gene: TRBV5-4; abundance: -; d_gene: TRBD1; j_gene: TRBJ1-2; CDR3nt: TGTGCCAGCAGCTGGGAGAACAGGGGTCGGAATGGCTACACCTTC; CDR3aa: CASSWENRGRNGYTF
v_gene: TRBV30; abundance: -; d_gene: -; j_gene: TRBJ2-1; CDR3nt: TGTGCCTGGAGTCACGGGGGTAAAATTAATGAGCAGTTCTTC; CDR3aa: CAWSHGGKINEQFF
v_gene: TRBV6-5; abundance: -; d_gene: -; j_gene: TRBJ2-7; CDR3nt: TGTGCCGCCGGGGGGGACAGGGTTAGCGAGCAGTACTTC; CDR3aa: CAAGGDRVSEQYF
v_gene: TRBV29-1; abundance: -; d_gene: -; j_gene: TRBJ1-1; CDR3nt: TGCAGCGCCAAGACAGGTGGGAACACTGAAGCTTTCTTT; CDR3aa: CSAKTGGNTEAFF
v_gene: TRBV15; abundance: -; d_gene: TRBD1; j_gene: TRBJ1-5; CDR3nt: TGTGCCACCAGCAGAGATCCGGGACAGGGACCGAATCAGCCCCAGCATTTT; CDR3aa: CATSRDPGQGPNQPQHF
v_gene: TRBV4-3; abundance: -; d_gene: -; j_gene: TRBJ2-5; CDR3nt: TGCGCCATATCTCCTGTTGGGGACTCCCAGTACTTC; CDR3aa: CAISPVGDSQYF
v_gene: TRBV18; abundance: -; d_gene: TRBD1; j_gene: TRBJ2-1; CDR3nt: TGTGCCAGCTCACGGGGTGTGGGGCAGGGGGCATCGAATGAGCAGTTCTTC; CDR3aa: CASSRGVGQGASNEQFF
v_gene: TRBV19; abundance: -; d_gene: TRBD2; j_gene: TRBJ2-7; CDR3nt: TGTGCCAGTCGGCTAGCGGGGGGGCAGACCTACGAGCAGTACTTC; CDR3aa: CASRLAGGQTYEQYF
v_gene: TRBV25-1; abundance: -; d_gene: TRBD1; j_gene: TRBJ1-2; CDR3nt: TGTGCCAGCAGCCCCACCGGGACAGGGACATATAACTATGGCTACACCTTC; CDR3aa: CASSPTGTGTYNYGYTF
v_gene: TRBV15; abundance: -; d_gene: TRBD2; j_gene: TRBJ2-1; CDR3nt: TGTGCCACCAGCAGAGTCCCGACTAGCGGGCCGTCCAATGAGCAGTTCTTC; CDR3aa: CATSRVPTSGPSNEQFF
v_gene: TRBV5-8; abundance: -; d_gene: TRBD1; j_gene: TRBJ2-3; CDR3nt: TGTGCCAGCAGCTTGCGACAGGGGTGGAATACGCAGTATTTT; CDR3aa: CASSLRQGWNTQYF
v_gene: TRBV4-3; abundance: -; d_gene: -; j_gene: TRBJ1-6; CDR3nt: TGCGCCAGCAGCCAAGAAGGGCAGGGAGGCTCACCCCTCCACTTT; CDR3aa: CASSQEGQGGSPLHF
v_gene: TRBV5-4; abundance: -; d_gene: -; j_gene: TRBJ2-1; CDR3nt: TGTGCCAGCAGCACGGGCCCAGGGCCCTACAATGAGCAGTTCTTC; CDR3aa: CASSTGPGPYNEQFF
v_gene: TRBV7-2; abundance: -; d_gene: TRBD2; j_gene: TRBJ2-5; CDR3nt: TGTGCCAGCAGCCCAGATAGCGGGGGGGTCGGAGAGACCCAGTACTTC; CDR3aa: CASSPDSGGVGETQYF
v_gene: TRBV4-3; abundance: -; d_gene: TRBD2; j_gene: TRBJ2-3; CDR3nt: TGCGCCAGCAGCCAAGACCCGGGGGGGGACCACAACACAGATACGCAGTATTTT; CDR3aa: CASSQDPGGDHNTDTQYF
v_gene: TRBV6-5; abundance: -; d_gene: TRBD1; j_gene: TRBJ2-7; CDR3nt: TGTGCCAGCAGTTACTCGGTAACAGGGGCCTACGAGCAGTACTTC; CDR3aa: CASSYSVTGAYEQYF
v_gene: TRBV29-1; abundance: -; d_gene: -; j_gene: TRBJ2-7; CDR3nt: TGCAGCGCACAGTTCAGGGGAAGCTCCTACGAGCAGTACTTC; CDR3aa: CSAQFRGSSYEQYF
v_gene: TRBV11-3; abundance: -; d_gene: -; j_gene: TRBJ1-5; CDR3nt: TGTGCCAGCAGCTTAGGGGAGAGTCAGCCCCAGCATTTT; CDR3aa: CASSLGESQPQHF
v_gene: TRBV4-3; abundance: -; d_gene: -; j_gene: TRBJ1-2; CDR3nt: TGCGCCAGCAGCCAAGATCGGGCAGGGGACTATGGCTACACCTTC; CDR3aa: CASSQDRAGDYGYTF
v_gene: TRBV5-6; abundance: -; d_gene: -; j_gene: TRBJ2-7; CDR3nt: TGTGCCAGCAGCGGGGGACCCGCGGGGGCGCTTATTTCCTACGAGCAGTACTTC; CDR3aa: CASSGGPAGALISYEQYF
v_gene: TRBV20-1; abundance: -; d_gene: -; j_gene: TRBJ2-7; CDR3nt: TGCAGTCCCCGCACCGGGGACGAGCAGTACTTC; CDR3aa: CSPRTGDEQYF
v_gene: TRBV7-2; abundance: once; d_gene: -; j_gene: TRBJ2-1; CDR3nt: TGTGCCAGCAGCTTAGAAGGTTCGGGGTCCAATGAGCAGTTCTTC; CDR3aa: CASSLEGSGSNEQFF
v_gene: TRBV5-4; abundance: -; d_gene: TRBD1; j_gene: TRBJ1-2; CDR3nt: TGTGCCAGCAGCTTTGGACAGGGTCGGACCTATGGCTACACCTTC; CDR3aa: CASSFGQGRTYGYTF
v_gene: TRBV5-1; abundance: -; d_gene: -; j_gene: TRBJ1-1; CDR3nt: TGCGCCAGCAGCTTGGGACAGGCTACGAACACTGAAGCTTTCTTT; CDR3aa: CASSLGQATNTEAFF
v_gene: TRBV30; abundance: -; d_gene: TRBD1; j_gene: TRBJ2-3; CDR3nt: TGTGCCTGGAACCAAAGGGGGCGCACAGATACGCAGTATTTT; CDR3aa: CAWNQRGRTDTQYF
v_gene: TRBV19; abundance: -; d_gene: -; j_gene: TRBJ1-1; CDR3nt: TGTGCCAGTAGTCAAAGCTGGGAGGCTTTCTTT; CDR3aa: CASSQSWEAFF
v_gene: TRBV7-9; abundance: -; d_gene: -; j_gene: TRBJ1-1; CDR3nt: TGTGCCAGCAGCTTAGCGCGGGGATATGGCACTGAAGCTTTCTTT; CDR3aa: CASSLARGYGTEAFF
v_gene: TRBV18; abundance: -; d_gene: TRBD1; j_gene: TRBJ1-1; CDR3nt: TGTGCCAGCTCGCGACCGGCAGGGGGGATGACTGAAGCTTTCTTT; CDR3aa: CASSRPAGGMTEAFF
v_gene: TRBV6-1; abundance: once; d_gene: TRBD1; j_gene: TRBJ1-1; CDR3nt: TGTGCCAGCAGTGCTACGTTGACAGGGACTGACCATTGTGTTGAGGAAGCTTTCTTT; CDR3aa: CASSATLTGTDHCVEEAFF
v_gene: TRBV7-3; abundance: -; d_gene: -; j_gene: TRBJ2-7; CDR3nt: TGTGCCAGCACCCCAGGCTCCTACGAGCAGTACTTC; CDR3aa: CASTPGSYEQYF
v_gene: TRBV7-2; abundance: -; d_gene: TRBD1; j_gene: TRBJ1-3; CDR3nt: TGTGCCAGCAGCTTAACAGGGGATAGTGGAAACACCATATATTTT; CDR3aa: CASSLTGDSGNTIYF
v_gene: TRBV14; abundance: -; d_gene: -; j_gene: TRBJ2-7; CDR3nt: TGTGCCAGCAGCCAAGATCTAGGGGTCGAGCAGTACTTC; CDR3aa: CASSQDLGVEQYF
v_gene: TRBV6-4; abundance: -; d_gene: -; j_gene: TRBJ1-1; CDR3nt: TGTGCCAGCAGTGAGGTCGAGGGCACTGAAGCTTTCTTT; CDR3aa: CASSEVEGTEAFF
v_gene: TRBV27; abundance: -; d_gene: -; j_gene: TRBJ1-2; CDR3nt: TGTGCCAGCAGTTTAACCCCCCCACAGGGATACCTCTATGGCTACACCTTC; CDR3aa: CASSLTPPQGYLYGYTF
v_gene: TRBV5-6; abundance: -; d_gene: -; j_gene: TRBJ2-7; CDR3nt: TGTGCCAGCAGCATAGGGGGTTTCTACGAGCAGTACTTC; CDR3aa: CASSIGGFYEQYF
v_gene: TRBV9; abundance: -; d_gene: -; j_gene: TRBJ2-5; CDR3nt: TGTGCCAGCAGCGTAGTTAGCCAACAAGAGACCCAGTACTTC; CDR3aa: CASSVVSQQETQYF
v_gene: TRBV30; abundance: -; d_gene: -; j_gene: TRBJ1-3; CDR3nt: TGTGCCTGGAGTTCAGGGGTTTCTGGAAACACCATATATTTT; CDR3aa: CAWSSGVSGNTIYF
v_gene: TRBV30; abundance: -; d_gene: -; j_gene: TRBJ1-5; CDR3nt: TGTGCCTGGCAACAGGGCCCCCCCAATCAGCCCCAGCATTTT; CDR3aa: CAWQQGPPNQPQHF
v_gene: TRBV7-2; abundance: once; d_gene: -; j_gene: TRBJ1-2; CDR3nt: TGTGCCAGCAGCTTACCGGGGGACGGCGGCTATGGCTACACCTTC; CDR3aa: CASSLPGDGGYGYTF
v_gene: TRBV7-3; abundance: -; d_gene: -; j_gene: TRBJ2-5; CDR3nt: TGTGCCAGCAGCGAACTGGGGCAGACCCAGTACTTC; CDR3aa: CASSELGQTQYF
v_gene: TRBV2; abundance: once; d_gene: -; j_gene: TRBJ1-4; CDR3nt: TGTGCCCTCCGAAAGCGTGGAGCAGCTAATGAAAAACTGTTTTTT; CDR3aa: CALRKRGAANEKLFF
v_gene: TRBV27; abundance: -; d_gene: TRBD1; j_gene: TRBJ1-5; CDR3nt: TGTGCCTCCTCACAGGGGCGAGGTCAGCCCCAGCATTTT; CDR3aa: CASSQGRGQPQHF
v_gene: TRBV25-1; abundance: -; d_gene: TRBD1; j_gene: TRBJ1-6; CDR3nt: TGTGCCAGCAGTGATAGCTTCAGGGGGGCCTGGGGATCACCCCTCCACTTT; CDR3aa: CASSDSFRGAWGSPLHF
v_gene: TRBV9; abundance: -; d_gene: -; j_gene: TRBJ1-2; CDR3nt: TGTGCCAGCAGCGTAGGTGCCAGTATCAACTATGGCTACACCTTC; CDR3aa: CASSVGASINYGYTF
v_gene: TRBV27; abundance: -; d_gene: TRBD1; j_gene: TRBJ1-1; CDR3nt: TGTGCCAGCAGTCCTCGTCTCGGGACAGCTGAAGCTTTCTTT; CDR3aa: CASSPRLGTAEAFF
v_gene: TRBV6-6; abundance: -; d_gene: TRBD2; j_gene: TRBJ2-5; CDR3nt: TGTGCCAGCAGTTACTTTAGCGGGGGGGCCCGGGAGGCCCAGTACTTC; CDR3aa: CASSYFSGGAREAQYF
v_gene: TRBV15; abundance: -; d_gene: TRBD2; j_gene: TRBJ2-3; CDR3nt: TGTGCCACCAGCAGGCCAGGACTAGCGGGGTCCACAGATACGCAGTATTTT; CDR3aa: CATSRPGLAGSTDTQYF